The clone carrying this T cell receptor (beta chain) was found a few times. Its specificity is not known. The data stem from a study of T cells after yellow fever vaccination. Trimming shortened V by 10 bases and J by 3 bases, and 19 bases separated the two germline ends. The CDR3 consists of 14 residues. Study-level findings and limits: Re-detected after boosting: most primary clones, 96% of CD4 and about 85% of CD8. Though it reached lower strength, the secondary response hit its peak faster, day 5 versus 15. There was a small share of clonotypes that showed up in both the CD4 and CD8 compartments.

MiXCR, run by TCRdb on the 5' RACE reads, gives a single entry per CDR3 protein. Among fewer than 350,000 distinct CDR3 sequences, roughly 3.5% were seen once, and the ten largest hold 20% to 25%. The receptor's source is a man aged 18 to 29 who received the YFV17D yellow fever vaccine. The specimen was PBMCs, collected on the day of the yellow fever booster vaccination. This chain joins TRBV12-3 or TRBV12-4 and TRBJ2-7, with TRBD1 as a possible D gene (6 bases). The CDR3 DNA sequence: TGTGCCATCCCCACCCCGGACAGAAACTACGAGCAGTACGTC. Translating it yields CAIPTPDRNYEQYV.